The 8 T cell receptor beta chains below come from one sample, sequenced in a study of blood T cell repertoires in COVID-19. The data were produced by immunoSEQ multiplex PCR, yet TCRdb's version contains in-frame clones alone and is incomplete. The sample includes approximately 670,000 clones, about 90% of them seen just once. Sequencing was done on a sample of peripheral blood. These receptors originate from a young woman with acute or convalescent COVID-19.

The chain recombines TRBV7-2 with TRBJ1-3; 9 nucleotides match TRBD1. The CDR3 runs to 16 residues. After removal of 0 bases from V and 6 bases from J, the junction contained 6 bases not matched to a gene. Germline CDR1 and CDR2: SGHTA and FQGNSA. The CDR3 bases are TGTGCCAGCAGCTTAGCGGGGACAGGGATGGTAAACACCATATATTTT. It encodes CASSLAGTGMVNTIYF.

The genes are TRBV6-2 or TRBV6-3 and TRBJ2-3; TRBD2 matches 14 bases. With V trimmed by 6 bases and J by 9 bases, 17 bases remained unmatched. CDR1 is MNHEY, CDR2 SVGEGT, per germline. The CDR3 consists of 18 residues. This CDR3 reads CASSPRTSGGTLTRTQYF. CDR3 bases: TGTGCCAGCAGCCCTAGGACTAGCGGGGGGACCCTCACAAGGACGCAGTATTTT.

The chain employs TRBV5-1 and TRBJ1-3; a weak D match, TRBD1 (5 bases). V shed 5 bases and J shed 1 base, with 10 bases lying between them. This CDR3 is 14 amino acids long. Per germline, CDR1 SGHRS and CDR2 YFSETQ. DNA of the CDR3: TGCGCCAGCAGGGGGGGAACGTCTGGAAACACCATATATTTT. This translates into CASRGGTSGNTIYF.

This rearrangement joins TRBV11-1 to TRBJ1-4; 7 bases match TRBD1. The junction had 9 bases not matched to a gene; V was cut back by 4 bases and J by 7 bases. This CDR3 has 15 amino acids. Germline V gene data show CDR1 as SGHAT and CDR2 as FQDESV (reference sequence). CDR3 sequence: CASSSKGGQSEKLFF. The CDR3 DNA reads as TGTGCCAGCAGCTCCAAGGGGGGACAGTCTGAAAAACTGTTTTTT. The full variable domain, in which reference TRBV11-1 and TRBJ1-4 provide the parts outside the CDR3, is EAEVAQSPRYKITEKSQAVAFWCDPISGHATLYWYRQILGQGPELLVQFQDESVVDDSQLPKDRFSAERLKGVDSTLKIQPAELGDSAMYLCASSSKGGQSEKLFFGSGTQLSVL.

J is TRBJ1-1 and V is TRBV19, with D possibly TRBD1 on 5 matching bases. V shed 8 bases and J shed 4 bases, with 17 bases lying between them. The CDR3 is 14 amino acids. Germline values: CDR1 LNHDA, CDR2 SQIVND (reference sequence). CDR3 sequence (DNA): TGTGCCAGTGGGACCGGGACTCTGCTCACTGAAGCTTTCTTT. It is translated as CASGTGTLLTEAFF.

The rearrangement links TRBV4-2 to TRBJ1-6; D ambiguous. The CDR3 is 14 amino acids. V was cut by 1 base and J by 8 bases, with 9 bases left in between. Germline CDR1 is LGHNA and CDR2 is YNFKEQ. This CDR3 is CASSQAFQDSPLHF. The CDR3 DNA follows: TGTGCCAGCAGCCAAGCGTTCCAGGATTCACCCCTCCACTTT.

Written as DNA, the CDR3 is TGTGCCAGCAGCGTAGAGGTGACGGGAAGAGATGGCTACACCTTC. It yields the protein CASSVEVTGRDGYTF. This chain connects TRBV9 to TRBJ1-2; D gene ambiguous. The CDR3 has 15 residues. V lost 0 bases, J lost 6 bases, and 15 bases lay in between. Per the germline V gene, CDR1 is SGDLS and CDR2 is YYNGEE.

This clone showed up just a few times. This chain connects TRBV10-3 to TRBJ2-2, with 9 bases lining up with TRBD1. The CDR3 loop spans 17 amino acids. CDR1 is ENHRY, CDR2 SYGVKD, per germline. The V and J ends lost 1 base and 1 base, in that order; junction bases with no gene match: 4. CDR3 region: CAISEFPTGGNTGELFF. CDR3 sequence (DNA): TGTGCCATCAGTGAGTTTCCGACAGGGGGGAACACCGGGGAGCTGTTTTTT.